Each of the 13 T cell receptor beta chains below was sequenced from the same sample in a study of shared clonotypes between healthy human individuals (dated by TCRdb to the early 2020s). The receptor library was made with the immunoSEQ multiplex PCR assay. This is the immuneACCESS table as TCRdb keeps it, with only in-frame sequences that have V and J called. A part of the clones is gone; compared with another copy, unresolved V genes explain less than half, and the rest is unexplained. In this sample the table shows some 690,000 clones, about 92% of which occur a single time. The leading ten clones occupy 34% of the sample. Sequenced input: memory CD8+ T cells from PBMCs. The cell subset or site label of this sample denotes: CD45RO+ cells pooled with CCR7-negative TemRA cells. Receptor source: a man aged 18 to 35 in good health. Some clones in this sample may be carry-over from other donors' samples.

The J gene is TRBJ2-1, the V gene TRBV7-9, with a possible D match to TRBD1 (5 bases). The germline CDR1 and CDR2 sequences are SEHNR and FQNEAQ (reference sequence). CDR3 length: 14 amino acids. Trimming shortened V by 1 base and J by 9 bases, and 13 bases separated the two germline ends. CDR3 region: CASSLVSGYGEQFF. CDR3 nucleotides: TGTGCCAGCAGCTTAGTGTCAGGGTATGGTGAGCAGTTCTTC.

The chain joins TRBV19 to TRBJ2-7; 7 bases are shared with TRBD1. This CDR3 has 14 amino acids. V shed 6 bases, J shed 7 bases, and the junction held 12 bases outside the gene matches. Per germline, CDR1 LNHDA and CDR2 SQIVND (reference sequence). CDR3 region: CASRIRDSPGEQYF. The CDR3 nucleotides read TGTGCCAGTAGGATCCGGGACAGCCCCGGGGAGCAGTACTTC.

The gene calls are TRBV7-2 and TRBJ2-1; 7 bases are shared with TRBD2. Losses at the gene ends were 4 bases for V and 6 bases for J; bases not matched to a gene: 6. Germline V gene lookup returns CDR1 SGHTA and CDR2 FQGNSA. The CDR3 is 14 amino acids. CDR3: CASSYKGTINEQFF. CDR3 bases: TGTGCCAGCAGCTACAAGGGGACTATCAATGAGCAGTTCTTC.

The gene calls are TRBV5-4 and TRBJ2-2; 9 nucleotides align to TRBD1. With V trimmed by 1 base and J by 3 bases, 7 bases remained unmatched. The CDR3 is 17 residues long. Germline-derived CDR1 and CDR2 are SGHNT and YYREEE (reference sequence). CDR3: CASSLSGQGLDTGELFF. The CDR3 nucleotides are TGTGCCAGCAGCTTGTCGGGACAGGGATTGGACACCGGGGAGCTGTTTTTT.

For this clone: The junction and the germline gene differ at one end; a read error may be behind it. The genes are TRBV10-3 and TRBJ2-3, with D perhaps being TRBD1 or TRBD2 (5 bases each). Germline CDR1 is ENHRY and CDR2 is SYGVKD. The CDR3 loop spans 18 amino acids. CDR3 in amino acids: CAITEGPSPHTPTDTQYF. Here the CDR3 DNA reads TGTGCCATCACTGAGGGGCCATCACCTCACACTCCCACAGATACGCAGTATTTT.

The V call is TRBV19, the J call TRBJ2-3; 11 bases fit TRBD2. The CDR3 sequence is 18 residues long. Trimming cost V 1 base and J 2 bases; bases outside gene matches: 8. Germline V gene lookup returns CDR1 LNHDA and CDR2 SQIVND (reference sequence). CDR3 loop: CASSIGYSGRGLTDTQYF. For the CDR3, the DNA is TGTGCCAGTAGTATAGGTTATAGCGGGAGGGGACTCACAGATACGCAGTATTTT. Looking up the rest from reference TRBV19 and TRBJ2-3 gives the full variable domain: DGGITQSPKYLFRKEGQNVTLSCEQNLNHDAMYWYRQDPGQGLRLIYYSQIVNDFQKGDIAEGYSVSREKKESFPLTVTSAQKNPTAFYLCASSIGYSGRGLTDTQYFGPGTRLTVL.

The V call is TRBV6-6, the J call TRBJ2-3; D remains ambiguous. The CDR3 length is 13 residues. V lost 0 bases and J 5 bases, leaving 6 bases between the germline ends. Germline CDR1 reads MNHNY; CDR2 reads SVGAGI (reference sequence). This CDR3 reads CASSYSFGDTQYF. Written as DNA, the CDR3 is TGTGCCAGCAGTTACTCTTTTGGAGATACGCAGTATTTT.

This clone was observed a few times. The rearrangement links TRBV5-6 to TRBJ1-1; possible D gene TRBD1, 6 bases. The V end lost 4 bases, the J end lost 0 bases, and 10 bases lay between the germline ends. This CDR3 is built from 14 residues. Germline lookup yields CDR1 SGHDT and CDR2 YYEEEE. The CDR3 sequence is CASSVRGMNTEAFF. CDR3 coding DNA: TGTGCCAGCAGCGTCAGGGGCATGAACACTGAAGCTTTCTTT.

The chain combines TRBV5-4 with TRBJ2-2; 7 positions agree with TRBD2. After removal of 0 bases from V and 2 bases from J, the junction contained 7 bases not matched to a gene. Germline V gene data show CDR1 as SGHNT and CDR2 as YYREEE (reference sequence). This CDR3 region has 17 residues. The DNA of the CDR3 is TGTGCCAGCAGCTTGGATTCGGCTAGCGGAAACACCGGGGAGCTGTTTTTT. It yields the protein CASSLDSASGNTGELFF. Combining the CDR3 with reference TRBV5-4 and TRBJ2-2 gives the whole variable domain ETGVTQSPTHLIKTRGQQVTLRCSSQSGHNTVSWYQQALGQGPQFIFQYYREEENGRGNFPPRFSGLQFPNYSSELNVNALELDDSALYLCASSLDSASGNTGELFFGEGSRLTVL.

This clone was seen repeatedly, ten times or more. This chain uses TRBV11-2 with TRBJ2-7; D not resolved. Per the germline V gene, CDR1 is SGHAT and CDR2 is FQNNGV. This CDR3 has 12 residues. V dropped 4 bases and J dropped 7 bases, with 11 bases sitting between them. The CDR3 loop reads CASSSGPWEQYF. In DNA form, the CDR3 reads TGTGCCAGCAGCTCAGGACCCTGGGAGCAGTACTTC.

Concerning this clone: Distinct nucleotide sequences in the sample also encode this CDR3. This CDR3 is CASSLYEQYF. The CDR3 coding sequence is TGTGCCAGCAGCCTATACGAGCAGTACTTC. The chain joins TRBV5-8 to TRBJ2-7; D remains unclear. Trimming pared 4 bases from V and 4 bases from J, leaving 3 bases between. Germline-derived CDR1 and CDR2 are SGHTS and YDEGEE. The CDR3 covers 10 residues.

The chain recombines TRBV9 with TRBJ2-1; 11 bases are shared with TRBD2. Trimming took 0 bases from V and 8 from J; bases not matched to a gene: 10. The CDR3 consists of 17 residues. Germline assignment: CDR1 SGDLS and CDR2 YYNGEE. CDR3 nucleotide sequence: TGTGCCAGCAGCGTAGAGGTAGCGGGAGGGCCTCTCCATGAGCAGTTCTTC. Amino acids: CASSVEVAGGPLHEQFF.

This clone has a handful of counts. The chain couples TRBV14 to TRBJ1-1, with unresolved D. Trimming took off 0 bases at V and 2 bases at J, with 10 bases between the two ends. This CDR3 has 15 amino acids. Germline V gives CDR1 SGHDN, CDR2 FVKESK. CDR3 loop: CASSQDPGRNTEAFF. In DNA, the CDR3 is TGTGCCAGCAGCCAAGATCCGGGCCGAAACACTGAAGCTTTCTTT.